Sequencing of this T cell receptor beta chain was carried out in a study of shared clonotypes between healthy human individuals. V shed 9 bases and J shed 5 bases, with 16 bases lying between them. CDR3 length: 13 amino acids. The germline V gene encodes CDR1 MNHNS and CDR2 SASEGT. Libraries were prepared by immunoSEQ multiplex PCR; TCRdb keeps only in-frame clonotypes and omits some of them. The table lists about 2.4 million clones, approximately 94% of them singletons. The receptor comes from a man younger than 35 in good health. Sequencing was performed on naive CD4+ T cells sorted from blood. Subset in this sample: CD45RA+ positively selected. The chain employs TRBV6-1 and TRBJ1-1; D not certain. For the CDR3, the DNA is TGTGCCAGTCGGAGGGTCTTAGAAACTGAAGCTTTCTTT. Translated, it gives CASRRVLETEAFF.